One and the same sample provided the 25 T cell receptor beta chains below, sequenced in a study of blood T cell repertoires in COVID-19. Repertoires were generated with immunoSEQ multiplex PCR, while TCRdb's copy carries only in-frame clones and drops some. The sample has some 220,000 clones, 82% seen once. Sequences were obtained from peripheral blood. The receptors originated from a woman aged 70-85 years with COVID-19, enrolled during active disease.

V gene TRBV7-2 combines with J gene TRBJ2-2; 7 bases are shared with TRBD1. After removal of 5 bases from V and 6 bases from J, the junction contained 9 bases not matched to a gene. Germline CDR1 is SGHTA and CDR2 is FQGNSA. CDR3 length: 15 residues. Here the CDR3 DNA reads TGTGCCAGCAGCCGGCAGCAAGGGGGCCCCGGGGAGCTGTTTTTT. This translates into CASSRQQGGPGELFF.

V usage is TRBV18 and J usage is TRBJ1-1; 9 bases are shared with TRBD1. The CDR3 extends over 15 amino acids. With 1 base clipped from V and 3 bases from J, the junction kept 3 bases outside the gene matches. Germline V CDR1 and CDR2: KGHSH, LQKENI. CDR3 in DNA: TGTGCCAGCTCACCACTGGGACAGGGATACACTGAAGCTTTCTTT. It is translated as CASSPLGQGYTEAFF.

V is TRBV5-4 and J is TRBJ2-1, with D uncertain. This CDR3 contains 14 residues. V lost 2 bases and J lost 7, with 13 bases in between. Germline lookup yields CDR1 SGHNT and CDR2 YYREEE (reference sequence). In DNA form, the CDR3 reads TGTGCCAGCAGCTTAGCGATGGTCGGGAATGAGCAGTTCTTC. This codes for CASSLAMVGNEQFF.

The V gene is TRBV18, the J gene TRBJ1-3; TRBD1 matches 7 bases. This CDR3 region has 17 residues. The V gene's germline CDR1 is KGHSH and CDR2 LQKENI. V gave up 3 bases and J gave up 0 bases; unmatched junction bases: 8. This CDR3 reads CASSPVFTGASGNTIYF. Here the CDR3 DNA reads TGTGCCAGCTCACCGGTTTTTACAGGGGCCTCTGGAAACACCATATATTTT.

The rearrangement uses TRBV19 and TRBJ1-5, with D maybe TRBD1 (5 bases). Germline assignment: CDR1 LNHDA and CDR2 SQIVND (reference sequence). This CDR3 is 14 amino acids long. V gave up 6 bases and J gave up 4 bases, with 13 bases separating them. CDR3 coding DNA: TGTGCCAGTAGGGAGGGCAGGGTGAATCAGCCCCAGCATTTT. As protein: CASREGRVNQPQHF.

V and J are TRBV28 and TRBJ1-2; D not resolved. This CDR3 has 13 residues. Germline V lookup: CDR1 MDHEN, CDR2 SYDVKM. Trimming cost V 6 bases and J 2 bases, with 10 bases left between them. The DNA of the CDR3 is TGTGCCAGCAGAGTAACAGTAAACTATGGCTACACCTTC. Translated, it gives CASRVTVNYGYTF.

This clone was detected once. V usage is TRBV9 and J usage is TRBJ2-7; maybe TRBD2 (5 bases). Trimming pared 0 bases from V and 3 bases from J, leaving 13 bases between. The CDR3 is 15 amino acids. Germline CDR1 SGDLS, CDR2 YYNGEE. CDR3 nucleotides: TGTGCCAGCAGCGTAGCTCCGGGAACCTTCTACGAGCAGTACTTC. It encodes CASSVAPGTFYEQYF. The variable domain in full, with the rest retrieved from reference TRBV9 and TRBJ2-7, is DSGVTQTPKHLITATGQRVTLRCSPRSGDLSVYWYQQSLDQGLQFLIQYYNGEERAKGNILERFSAQQFPDLHSELNLSSLELGDSALYFCASSVAPGTFYEQYFGPGTRLTVT.

The CDR3: CASSFRTAYNEQFF. In DNA, the CDR3 is TGTGCCAGCAGCTTTCGGACAGCTTACAATGAGCAGTTCTTC. The V call is TRBV7-8, the J call TRBJ2-1, with a possible D match to TRBD1 (6 bases). Between the trimmed V and J ends, which lost 3 bases and 4 bases, there was a span of 10 bases. The CDR3 spans 14 residues. Germline loops: CDR1 SGHVS, CDR2 FQNEAQ.

This sequence joins TRBV5-6 and TRBJ2-1; D gene unclear. The germline CDR1 and CDR2 sequences are SGHDT and YYEEEE. The CDR3 sequence is 12 residues long. V was clipped by 4 bases and J by 9 bases, with 11 bases between them. The CDR3 region has the DNA TGTGCCAGCAGCCAGTTGCGCGGTGAGCAGTTCTTC. Encoded protein: CASSQLRGEQFF.

This clone was counted a single time. The rearrangement joins TRBV11-1 to TRBJ2-3, with D maybe TRBD2 (6 bases). The CDR3 totals 16 residues. The germline V gene has CDR1 SGHAT and CDR2 FQDESV (reference sequence). Trimming left V 1 base short and J 4 bases short, with 15 bases between. As DNA, the CDR3 is TGTGCCAGCAGCTTAGGGACCGGACTACTCCCAGATACGCAGTATTTT. This gives the protein CASSLGTGLLPDTQYF. Complete variable domain (other parts from reference TRBV11-1 and TRBJ2-3): EAEVAQSPRYKITEKSQAVAFWCDPISGHATLYWYRQILGQGPELLVQFQDESVVDDSQLPKDRFSAERLKGVDSTLKIQPAELGDSAMYLCASSLGTGLLPDTQYFGPGTRLTVL.

This clone was counted between two and nine times. This sequence joins TRBV28 and TRBJ2-7, with D unclear. With 6 bases removed from V and 7 bases from J, the gap between germline ends came to 13 bases. From germline, CDR1 is MDHEN and CDR2 SYDVKM. The CDR3 runs 12 residues. The CDR3, as DNA: TGTGCCAGCAGCCCCCCGGTACGGGAGCAGTACTTC. It codes for CASSPPVREQYF.

The chain recombines TRBV12-5 with TRBJ2-7; 9 bases fit TRBD2. V lost 6 bases, J lost 6 bases, and 9 bases stayed unmatched. This CDR3 contains 14 residues. Per the germline V gene, CDR1 is LGHNT and CDR2 is FRNRAP. This chain's CDR3 is CASGPSGRPGEQYF. The DNA for the CDR3 is TGTGCTAGTGGCCCGAGCGGGAGGCCCGGCGAGCAGTACTTC. The full variable domain, in which reference TRBV12-5 and TRBJ2-7 provide the parts outside the CDR3, is DARVTQTPRHKVTEMGQEVTMRCQPILGHNTVFWYRQTMMQGLELLAYFRNRAPLDDSGMPKDRFSAEMPDATLATLKIQPSEPRDSAVYFCASGPSGRPGEQYFGPGTRLTVT.

The rearrangement links TRBV3-1 (or the pseudogene TRBV3-2) to TRBJ1-1, with 9 nucleotides matching TRBD1. CDR1 and CDR2 (germline): LGHDT, YNNKEL (reference sequence). The CDR3 has 13 residues. The V segment lost 0 bases and the J segment 11 bases; nucleotides outside the gene matches: 4. Here the CDR3 DNA reads TGTGCCAGCAGCCAAGAGGGACAGGGCGGTGCTTTCTTT. This translates into CASSQEGQGGAFF.

The V call is TRBV6-5, the J call TRBJ1-2; D gene uncertain. This CDR3 has 15 amino acids. Germline values: CDR1 MNHEY, CDR2 SVGAGI. The ends were cut back, 5 bases at V and 0 bases at J, with 13 bases in the middle. Written as DNA, the CDR3 is TGTGCCAGCAGTAAGGGAGGACCGGCTAACTATGGCTACACCTTC. Amino acid sequence: CASSKGGPANYGYTF.

The chain is built from TRBV6-1 and TRBJ1-2; 12 positions agree with TRBD1. Trimming took 4 bases from V and 0 from J; bases not matched to a gene: 6. The length of the CDR3 is 17 residues. The germline V gene has CDR1 MNHNS and CDR2 SASEGT. The chain's CDR3 is CASSARDRGHSNYGYTF. The CDR3 DNA follows: TGTGCCAGCAGTGCCCGGGACAGGGGGCACTCTAACTATGGCTACACCTTC.

This chain links TRBV6-5 with TRBJ2-2, with D unresolved. The CDR3 spans 15 residues. Trimming left V 7 bases short and J 0 bases short, with 12 bases between. Germline assignment: CDR1 MNHEY and CDR2 SVGAGI. CDR3 region: CASTSVSANTGELFF. CDR3 DNA: TGTGCCAGCACCTCTGTGTCCGCGAACACCGGGGAGCTGTTTTTT.

Only one count was recorded for this clone. The gene calls are TRBV18 and TRBJ1-2, with D unresolved. CDR3 length: 13 residues. CDR1 and CDR2 (germline): KGHSH, LQKENI. Trimming removed 4 bases at V and 7 bases at J, with 13 bases between. CDR3 sequence (DNA): TGTGCCAGCTCACTAAACCGGAACAGTGGCTACACCTTC. Its translation is CASSLNRNSGYTF. Drawing the rest from reference TRBV18 and TRBJ1-2, the complete variable domain is NAGVMQNPRHLVRRRGQEARLRCSPMKGHSHVYWYRQLPEEGLKFMVYLQKENIIDESGMPKERFSAEFPKEGPSILRIQQVVRGDSAAYFCASSLNRNSGYTFGSGTRLTVV.

V usage is TRBV28 and J usage is TRBJ2-1, with D maybe TRBD2 (5 bases). Deletions cut 6 bases from V and 1 base from J, with 16 bases between. Germline V gene sequence: CDR1 MDHEN, CDR2 SYDVKM. This CDR3 has 16 amino acids. The CDR3 DNA sequence: TGTGCCAGCAGCCACACCAGGCGGGTTTCCTACAATGAGCAGTTCTTC. This codes for CASSHTRRVSYNEQFF. Variable domain in full (rest from reference TRBV28 and TRBJ2-1): DVKVTQSSRYLVKRTGEKVFLECVQDMDHENMFWYRQDPGLGLRLIYFSYDVKMKEKGDIPEGYSVSREKKERFSLILESASTNQTSMYLCASSHTRRVSYNEQFFGPGTRLTVL.

This chain connects TRBV5-1 to TRBJ2-1, with D unresolved. Germline V gene sequence: CDR1 SGHRS, CDR2 YFSETQ. The CDR3 is made up of 14 amino acids. V shed 2 bases and J shed 9 bases, with 15 bases lying between them. The CDR3 spells CASSLLQLGVEQFF. DNA of the CDR3: TGCGCCAGCAGCTTACTTCAATTAGGAGTTGAGCAGTTCTTC.

The chain uses TRBV27 and TRBJ2-2; TRBD2 matches 12 bases. Trimming cost V 8 bases and J 5 bases; bases outside gene matches: 12. Germline CDR1 and CDR2: MNHEY and SMNVEV (reference sequence). The CDR3 covers 17 residues. The CDR3, as DNA: TGTGCCAGCCGCCGCCTAGCGGGAGGGCCGGGGACCGGGGAGCTGTTTTTT. This translates into CASRRLAGGPGTGELFF.

The J gene is TRBJ2-1, the V gene TRBV7-2; D is possibly TRBD2 (5 bases). CDR1 SGHTA and CDR2 FQGNSA come from the germline V gene. This CDR3 contains 15 residues. With 1 base removed from V and 6 bases from J, the gap between germline ends came to 13 bases. The CDR3 here is CASSLETAGANEQFF. The CDR3 DNA reads TGTGCCAGCAGCTTAGAGACGGCGGGTGCCAATGAGCAGTTCTTC.

J is TRBJ1-1 and V is TRBV19; 7 bases are shared with TRBD1. Per the germline V gene, CDR1 is LNHDA and CDR2 is SQIVND (reference sequence). The length of the CDR3 is 18 residues. Trimming removed 5 bases from V and 2 bases from J; junction bases left unmatched: 17. In DNA, the CDR3 is TGTGCCAGTAGTGCCGAGGGAAGGGGGCGCGTAGGCAACACTGAAGCTTTCTTT. Encoded protein: CASSAEGRGRVGNTEAFF.

In its sample, this clone was seen a few times. The chain joins TRBV7-9 to TRBJ2-7, with D possibly TRBD2 on 5 matching bases. Trimming stripped 1 base from V and 3 bases from J, with 13 bases between. CDR1 and CDR2 (germline): SEHNR, FQNEAQ (reference sequence). The CDR3 covers 15 residues. CDR3 sequence: CASSLEDSNLYEQYF. CDR3 DNA sequence: TGTGCCAGCAGCTTAGAGGACTCGAACCTCTACGAGCAGTACTTC.

This sequence joins TRBV28 and TRBJ2-2; 8 nucleotides line up with TRBD2. The length of the CDR3 is 15 residues. Unmatched junction bases numbered 5, after V lost 2 bases and J lost 6 bases. Germline V CDR1 and CDR2: MDHEN, SYDVKM. The DNA of the CDR3 is TGTGCCAGCAGTTTACACGGGAGGGCACCCGGGGAGCTGTTTTTT. It specifies CASSLHGRAPGELFF.

This clone was seen more than once but under ten times. The V and J genes are TRBV7-8 and TRBJ1-2, with a weak D call TRBD1 (5 bases). Trimming took off 4 bases at V and 7 bases at J, with 16 bases between the two ends. This CDR3 has 14 amino acids. From germline, CDR1 is SGHVS and CDR2 FQNEAQ. The CDR3 DNA is TGTGCCAGCAGCTCCTCTAAGGGGTCCTTTGGCTACACCTTC. Protein: CASSSSKGSFGYTF.